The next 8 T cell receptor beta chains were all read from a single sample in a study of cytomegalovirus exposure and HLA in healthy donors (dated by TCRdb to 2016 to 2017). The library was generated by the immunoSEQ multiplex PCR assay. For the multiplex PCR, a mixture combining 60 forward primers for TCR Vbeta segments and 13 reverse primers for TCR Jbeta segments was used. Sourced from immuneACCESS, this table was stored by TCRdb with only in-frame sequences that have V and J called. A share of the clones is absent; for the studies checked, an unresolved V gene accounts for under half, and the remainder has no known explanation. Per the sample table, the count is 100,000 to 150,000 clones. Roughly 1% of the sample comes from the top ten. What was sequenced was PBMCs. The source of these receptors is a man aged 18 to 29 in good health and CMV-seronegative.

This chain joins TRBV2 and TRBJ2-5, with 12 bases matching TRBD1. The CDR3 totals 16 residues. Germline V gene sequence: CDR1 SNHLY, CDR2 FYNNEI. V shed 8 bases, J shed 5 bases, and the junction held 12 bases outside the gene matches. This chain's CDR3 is CASSGTGGPGGETQYF. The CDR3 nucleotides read TGTGCCAGCTCGGGGACAGGGGGCCCTGGAGGGGAGACCCAGTACTTC.

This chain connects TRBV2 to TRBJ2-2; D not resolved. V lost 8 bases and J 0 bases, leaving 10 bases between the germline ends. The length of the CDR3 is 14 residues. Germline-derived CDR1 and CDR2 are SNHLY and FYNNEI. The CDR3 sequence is CASVSTANTGELFF. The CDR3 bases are TGTGCCAGCGTAAGCACAGCGAACACCGGGGAGCTGTTTTTT.

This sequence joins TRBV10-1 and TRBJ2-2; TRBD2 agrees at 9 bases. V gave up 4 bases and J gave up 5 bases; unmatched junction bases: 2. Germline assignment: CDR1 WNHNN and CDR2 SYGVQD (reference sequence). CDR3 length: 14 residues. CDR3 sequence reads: CASSALAGTGELFF. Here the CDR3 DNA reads TGCGCCAGCAGTGCTCTAGCGGGGACCGGGGAGCTGTTTTTT.

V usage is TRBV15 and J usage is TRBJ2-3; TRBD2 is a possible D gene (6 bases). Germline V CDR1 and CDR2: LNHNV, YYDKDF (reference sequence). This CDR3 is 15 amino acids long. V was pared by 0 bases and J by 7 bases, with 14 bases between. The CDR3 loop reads CATSRERGTENTQYF. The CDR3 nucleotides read TGTGCCACCAGCAGAGAGCGGGGCACGGAGAATACGCAGTATTTT.

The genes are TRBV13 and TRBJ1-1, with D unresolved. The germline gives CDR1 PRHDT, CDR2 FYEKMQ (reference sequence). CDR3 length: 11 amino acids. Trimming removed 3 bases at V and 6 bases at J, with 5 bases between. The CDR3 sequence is CASSFLSEAFF. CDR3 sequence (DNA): TGTGCCAGCAGCTTCTTGTCTGAAGCTTTCTTT.

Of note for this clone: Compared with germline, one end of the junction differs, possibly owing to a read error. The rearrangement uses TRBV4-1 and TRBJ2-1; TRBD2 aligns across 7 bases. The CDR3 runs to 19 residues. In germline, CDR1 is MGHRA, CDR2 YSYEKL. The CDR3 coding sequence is TGCGCCAGCAGCGCTCCGGGACTACGAACAGCAAACTCCGACAATGAGCAGTTCTTC. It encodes CASSAPGLRTANSDNEQFF.

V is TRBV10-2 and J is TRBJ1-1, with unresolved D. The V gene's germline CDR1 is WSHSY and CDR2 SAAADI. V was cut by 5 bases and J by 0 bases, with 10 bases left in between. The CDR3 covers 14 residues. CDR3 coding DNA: TGCGCCAGCAGTCCCAGGTTCATGAACACTGAAGCTTTCTTT. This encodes CASSPRFMNTEAFF.

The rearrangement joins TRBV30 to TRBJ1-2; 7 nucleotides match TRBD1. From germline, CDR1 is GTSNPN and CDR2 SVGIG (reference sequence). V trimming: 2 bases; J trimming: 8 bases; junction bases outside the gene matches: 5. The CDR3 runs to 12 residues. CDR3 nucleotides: TGTGCCTGGAGTCCAGGGACAGCCGGCTACACCTTC. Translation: CAWSPGTAGYTF. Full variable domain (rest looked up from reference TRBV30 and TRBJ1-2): SQTIHQWPATLVQPVGSPLSLECTVEGTSNPNLYWYRQAAGRGLQLLFYSVGIGQISSEVPQNLSASRPQDRQFILSSKKLLLSDSGFYLCAWSPGTAGYTFGSGTRLTVV.